Following are 17 T cell receptor beta chains from one sample sequenced in a study of OX40 agonist ivuxolimab in advanced cancers. Only in-frame clones appear in the TCRdb table, and some are missing; sequencing was by immunoSEQ multiplex PCR. The sample holds some 62,000 clones, 70% to 80% seen once. The sequences come from CD4+ or CD8+ T cells sorted from blood, collected in a trial of the OX40 agonist ivuxolimab. These receptors all stem from an adult with an advanced solid tumor such as melanoma, head and neck, liver or kidney cancer.

This clone was counted only a few times. This chain connects TRBV7-9 to TRBJ1-2; D gene ambiguous. This CDR3 is 13 amino acids long. Trimming cost V 5 bases and J 6 bases, with 13 bases left between them. Germline CDR1 reads SEHNR; CDR2 reads FQNEAQ (reference sequence). DNA for the CDR3: TGTGCCAGCAGCCAGTCTAAGGTGAATGGCTACACCTTC. Translation: CASSQSKVNGYTF.

The chain is built from TRBV6-5 and TRBJ1-2; no definite D call. Trimming shortened V by 3 bases and J by 4 bases, and 12 bases separated the two germline ends. This CDR3 is 14 amino acids long. Germline lookup yields CDR1 MNHEY and CDR2 SVGAGI. The chain's CDR3 is CASSYEATSYGYTF. CDR3 nucleotides: TGTGCCAGCAGTTATGAGGCCACCTCCTATGGCTACACCTTC.

The chain carries TRBV7-8 and TRBJ2-7; D perhaps matches TRBD2 (5 bases). CDR1 is SGHVS, CDR2 FQNEAQ, per germline. The CDR3 covers 13 residues. The V gene lost 6 bases and the J gene lost 2 bases, with 11 bases spanning the gap. The CDR3 loop reads CASSLRGTYEQYF. CDR3 sequence (DNA): TGTGCCAGCAGTCTGAGAGGGACCTACGAGCAGTACTTC.

This clone was seen only once. The chain has TRBV9 and TRBJ1-3, with 9 bases identical to TRBD1. Germline loops: CDR1 SGDLS, CDR2 YYNGEE. This CDR3 contains 18 residues. The V gene end was trimmed by 0 bases and the J gene end by 8 bases; junction bases not matched to a gene: 15. This CDR3 is CASSVDAGTGTLMDTIYF. The DNA of the CDR3 is TGTGCCAGCAGCGTAGACGCCGGGACAGGGACCCTTATGGACACCATATATTTT.

CDR3 coding DNA: TGCAGTGCTCCCTCCCCCGGCTACACCTTC. Translated, it gives CSAPSPGYTF. V is TRBV20-1 and J is TRBJ1-2; D remains unclear. The length of the CDR3 is 10 residues. Trimming took off 5 bases at V and 8 bases at J, with 9 bases between the two ends. Looked up from germline, CDR1 is DFQATT and CDR2 is SNEGSKA (reference sequence).

This rearrangement joins TRBV30 to TRBJ2-3; 7 bases line up with TRBD2. The CDR3 loop spans 15 amino acids. V trimming: 0 bases; J trimming: 4 bases; junction bases outside the gene matches: 7. Per the germline V gene, CDR1 is GTSNPN and CDR2 is SVGIG (reference sequence). Here the CDR3 reads CAWSVGGSSADTQYF. The CDR3 nucleotides are TGTGCCTGGAGTGTAGGCGGGAGTAGTGCAGATACGCAGTATTTT. The full variable domain, with the rest looked up from reference TRBV30 and TRBJ2-3, is SQTIHQWPATLVQPVGSPLSLECTVEGTSNPNLYWYRQAAGRGLQLLFYSVGIGQISSEVPQNLSASRPQDRQFILSSKKLLLSDSGFYLCAWSVGGSSADTQYFGPGTRLTVL.

The chain carries TRBV19 and TRBJ2-5; 8 bases match TRBD2. The V and J ends lost 2 bases and 5 bases, in that order; junction bases with no gene match: 7. The CDR3 spans 15 residues. The germline V gene has CDR1 LNHDA and CDR2 SQIVND (reference sequence). This chain's CDR3 is CASSINGGAPETQYF. The CDR3 nucleotides read TGTGCCAGTAGTATAAACGGGGGGGCCCCGGAGACCCAGTACTTC.

J is TRBJ2-1 and V is TRBV5-1; TRBD2 matches 14 bases. The germline V gene has CDR1 SGHRS and CDR2 YFSETQ. The CDR3 covers 19 residues. V shed 2 bases and J 3 bases; nucleotides not matched to a gene: 10. The CDR3 DNA follows: TGCGCCAGCAGCTTCCGGGCCCTGGGACTAGCGGGGGTCTACAATGAGCAGTTCTTC. Its translation: CASSFRALGLAGVYNEQFF. The entire variable domain, with the rest obtained from reference TRBV5-1 and TRBJ2-1, is as follows: KAGVTQTPRYLIKTRGQQVTLSCSPISGHRSVSWYQQTPGQGLQFLFEYFSETQRNKGNFPGRFSGRQFSNSRSEMNVSTLELGDSALYLCASSFRALGLAGVYNEQFFGPGTRLTVL.

The chain links TRBV5-4 to TRBJ2-5, with 7 bases identical to TRBD1. Germline CDR1 is SGHNT and CDR2 is YYREEE (reference sequence). This CDR3 contains 15 residues. V gave up 1 base and J gave up 5 bases; unmatched junction bases: 8. As DNA, the CDR3 is TGTGCCAGCAGCTTGCGCCAGGGGGTTGGGGAGACCCAGTACTTC. This gives the protein CASSLRQGVGETQYF. The complete variable domain, with remaining parts taken from reference TRBV5-4 and TRBJ2-5, reads ETGVTQSPTHLIKTRGQQVTLRCSSQSGHNTVSWYQQALGQGPQFIFQYYREEENGRGNFPPRFSGLQFPNYSSELNVNALELDDSALYLCASSLRQGVGETQYFGPGTRLLVL.

The genes are TRBV7-2 and TRBJ2-3; D is possibly TRBD1 (6 bases). This CDR3 region has 14 residues. Looked up from germline, CDR1 is SGHTA and CDR2 is FQGNSA. With 4 bases removed from V and 5 bases from J, the gap between germline ends came to 13 bases. The CDR3 here is CASSSQGQGDTQYF. The CDR3 nucleotides read TGTGCCAGCAGCTCCCAGGGGCAGGGAGATACGCAGTATTTT.

The rearrangement uses TRBV7-6 and TRBJ1-6; D is unclear. The CDR3 length is 15 residues. Trimming removed 5 bases at V and 8 bases at J, with 16 bases between. Germline V gene data show CDR1 as SGHVS and CDR2 as FNYEAQ. For the CDR3, the DNA is TGTGCCAGCAGCCCCACCTCGCGACCCTATTCACCCCTCCACTTT. Translating it yields CASSPTSRPYSPLHF.

This chain uses TRBV18 with TRBJ1-4; weak D call: TRBD1 (5 bases). With 3 bases removed from V and 4 bases from J, the gap between germline ends came to 12 bases. The CDR3 is 15 amino acids. The germline V gene encodes CDR1 KGHSH and CDR2 LQKENI. CDR3: CASSPQGPRNEKLFF. The CDR3 nucleotides are TGTGCCAGCTCACCTCAGGGACCCCGTAATGAAAAACTGTTTTTT. The variable domain in full, completed from reference TRBV18 and TRBJ1-4, reads NAGVMQNPRHLVRRRGQEARLRCSPMKGHSHVYWYRQLPEEGLKFMVYLQKENIIDESGMPKERFSAEFPKEGPSILRIQQVVRGDSAAYFCASSPQGPRNEKLFFGSGTQLSVL.

The chain combines TRBV10-3 with TRBJ1-1; tentative D call: TRBD1 (6 bases). The CDR3 has 15 amino acids. Germline CDR1 reads ENHRY; CDR2 reads SYGVKD. V lost 3 bases and J 5 bases, leaving 16 bases between the germline ends. CDR3: CAISDREGGNTEAFF. The CDR3 DNA is TGTGCCATCAGTGACAGGGAGGGGGGAAATACTGAAGCTTTCTTT.

The table lists this clone with a few counts. The gene calls are TRBV7-6 and TRBJ2-2; perhaps TRBD2 as D (6 bases). V lost 5 bases and J lost 1, with 17 bases in between. The CDR3 loop spans 17 amino acids. Germline V lookup: CDR1 SGHVS, CDR2 FNYEAQ. The CDR3 loop reads CASSQSSVAVNTGELFF. In DNA form, the CDR3 reads TGTGCCAGCAGCCAATCGAGCGTAGCGGTGAACACCGGGGAGCTGTTTTTT.

The V call is TRBV5-4, the J call TRBJ2-7; 10 nucleotides match TRBD1. This CDR3 comprises 16 residues. The germline V gene encodes CDR1 SGHNT and CDR2 YYREEE (reference sequence). The V gene end was trimmed by 1 base and the J gene end by 1 base; junction bases not matched to a gene: 5. CDR3 amino acids: CASSLMGTGVSYEQYF. CDR3 in DNA: TGTGCCAGCAGCTTGATGGGGACAGGGGTTTCCTACGAGCAGTACTTC. Using reference TRBV5-4 and TRBJ2-7 for the parts outside the CDR3, the full variable domain is ETGVTQSPTHLIKTRGQQVTLRCSSQSGHNTVSWYQQALGQGPQFIFQYYREEENGRGNFPPRFSGLQFPNYSSELNVNALELDDSALYLCASSLMGTGVSYEQYFGPGTRLTVT.

This chain uses TRBV5-1 with TRBJ1-1; no clear D. The CDR3 runs to 15 residues. The V gene's germline CDR1 is SGHRS and CDR2 YFSETQ. V was trimmed by 0 bases and J by 0 bases, leaving 9 bases between them. CDR3 residues: CASSLVAGMNTEAFF. DNA for the CDR3: TGCGCCAGCAGCTTGGTGGCGGGCATGAACACTGAAGCTTTCTTT.

The CDR3 coding sequence is TGTGCCAGCAGCTTGAGACTAGCGGGAGTTGAGCAGTTCTTC. This gives the protein CASSLRLAGVEQFF. The chain is built from TRBV7-8 and TRBJ2-1; 12 bases line up with TRBD2. V was clipped by 3 bases and J by 9 bases; unmatched bases: 3. The CDR3 contains 14 residues. Germline CDR1 and CDR2: SGHVS and FQNEAQ.